This is a list of T cell receptor beta chains from one sample in a study of shared clonotypes between healthy human individuals. Assay used: immunoSEQ multiplex PCR; TCRdb lists only in-frame clones, some missing. The sample has millions of clones; about 94% are singletons. Sequencing was performed on naive CD8+ T cells sorted from blood. Receptor source: a man aged 18 to 35 in good health. CDR3s include the opening cysteine and the closing phenylalanine or tryptophan. A D gene is named only where the DNA matches it firmly. Only part of the rows carry a size: once, few, many, or a class if the clone is expanded.

>.|once|TRBJ2-1|TRBV7-8
CASSHPGLINEQFF
TGTGCCAGCAGCCATCCGGGACTCATTAATGAGCAGTTCTTC
>TRBD1|few|TRBJ2-7|TRBV4-2
CASSPIGTGPYEQYF
TGTGCCAGCAGCCCGATCGGGACAGGCCCCTACGAGCAGTACTTC
>.|.|TRBJ2-7|TRBV6-5
CASSPDSLWSYEQYF
TGTGCCAGCAGTCCAGACTCCTTGTGGAGCTACGAGCAGTACTTC
>.|.|TRBJ2-5|TRBV27
CASSLGGRGRQETQYF
TGTGCCAGCAGTTTAGGGGGAAGGGGTCGGCAAGAGACCCAGTACTTC
>.|.|TRBJ1-2|TRBV6-6
CASSYGGGYTF
TGTGCCAGCAGTTATGGAGGTGGCTACACCTTC
>.|once|TRBJ2-1|TRBV11-2
CASSLEAPGADHNEQFF
TGTGCCAGCAGCTTAGAAGCCCCCGGCGCTGATCACAATGAGCAGTTCTTC
>.|.|TRBJ1-1|TRBV6-6
CASSFRANTEAFF
TGTGCCAGCAGTTTCAGGGCTAACACTGAAGCTTTCTTT
>.|.|TRBJ2-7|TRBV9
CASSVGLGVEQYF
TGTGCCAGCAGCGTCGGACTGGGGGTCGAGCAGTACTTC
>.|few|TRBJ2-3|TRBV7-2
CASSLGTASTDTQYF
TGTGCCAGCAGCTTAGGGACAGCTAGCACAGATACGCAGTATTTT
>.|.|TRBJ2-7|TRBV10-3
CAMGPGGEGAYEQYF
TGTGCCATGGGACCCGGGGGCGAAGGAGCCTACGAGCAGTACTTC
>.|.|TRBJ2-7|TRBV6-6
CASSYQPGSYEQYF
TGTGCCAGCAGTTACCAGCCCGGGAGCTACGAGCAGTACTTC
>TRBD1|.|TRBJ2-7|TRBV5-1
CASSGTGSYEQYF
TGCGCCAGCAGCGGGACAGGGTCCTACGAGCAGTACTTC
>.|.|TRBJ2-7|TRBV19
CASSARPDYEQYF
TGTGCCAGTAGTGCCCGTCCGGACTACGAGCAGTACTTC
>TRBD2|.|TRBJ2-1|TRBV29-1
CSVNTGGGYYNEQFF
TGCAGCGTGAACACCGGGGGGGGCTACTACAATGAGCAGTTCTTC
>.|.|TRBJ2-5|TRBV30
CAWSILGTRQETQYF
TGTGCCTGGAGTATTCTCGGGACGCGTCAAGAGACCCAGTACTTC
>TRBD1|.|TRBJ1-1|TRBV10-3
CAISEVGQGVNTEAFF
TGTGCCATCAGTGAAGTGGGACAGGGGGTGAACACTGAAGCTTTCTTT
>.|.|TRBJ2-3|TRBV7-9
CASSLGFDWAGTDTQYF
TGTGCCAGCAGCTTAGGGTTCGATTGGGCAGGCACAGATACGCAGTATTTT
>.|.|TRBJ2-7|TRBV29-1
CSVMRWGQGEEWDYEQYF
TGCAGCGTCATGAGGTGGGGTCAGGGTGAAGAGTGGGACTACGAGCAGTACTTC
>.|.|TRBJ1-1|TRBV4-1
CASSLTDGYTEAFF
TGCGCCAGCAGCCTTACGGACGGCTACACTGAAGCTTTCTTT
>TRBD1|.|TRBJ1-1|TRBV7-9
CASSVDRGNTEAFF
TGTGCCAGCAGCGTCGACAGGGGGAACACTGAAGCTTTCTTT
>TRBD2|.|TRBJ2-7|TRBV2
CASSELREGRYEQYF
TGTGCCAGCAGTGAATTGCGGGAGGGCCGGTACGAGCAGTACTTC
>.|.|TRBJ2-7|TRBV27
CASSFSSAYEQYF
TGTGCCAGCAGTTTCTCGTCAGCCTACGAGCAGTACTTC
>.|.|TRBJ2-5|TRBV7-9
CASSLAGTAETQYF
TGTGCCAGCAGCTTAGCAGGGACTGCCGAGACCCAGTACTTC
>.|few|TRBJ2-7|TRBV6-1
CASTLIGEGEVEQYF
TGTGCCAGCACCCTGATTGGGGAGGGGGAGGTCGAGCAGTACTTC
>TRBD1|.|TRBJ2-1|TRBV30
CAWSVKGDREVGDEQFF
TGTGCCTGGAGTGTAAAAGGGGACAGGGAGGTGGGGGATGAGCAGTTCTTC
>TRBD2|.|TRBJ2-1|TRBV4-3
CASSQDWELAFTYNEQFF
TGCGCCAGCAGCCAAGATTGGGAACTAGCGTTTACCTACAATGAGCAGTTCTTC
>.|.|TRBJ2-1|TRBV4-3
CASSQDSGRTSYNEQFF
TGCGCCAGCAGCCAAGATAGCGGTCGTACCTCCTACAATGAGCAGTTCTTC
>.|.|TRBJ2-7|TRBV19
CASSINRGDEQYF
TGTGCCAGTAGTATCAATCGGGGCGACGAGCAGTACTTC
>.|.|TRBJ1-1|TRBV29-1
CSVPGLGAEAFF
TGCAGCGTCCCCGGGCTCGGGGCCGAAGCTTTCTTT
>TRBD1|.|TRBJ1-3|TRBV11-2
CASSWTGFLSSGNTIYF
TGTGCCAGCAGCTGGACAGGTTTCTTAAGCTCTGGAAACACCATATATTTT
>.|.|TRBJ2-5|TRBV9
CASSAPWTRVGEETQYF
TGTGCCAGCAGCGCCCCGTGGACGAGGGTTGGAGAGGAGACCCAGTACTTC
>.|.|TRBJ1-5|TRBV12-5
CASGKGGGNQPQHF
TGTGCTAGTGGAAAGGGAGGGGGCAATCAGCCCCAGCATTTT
>TRBD1|.|TRBJ1-1|TRBV7-9
CASSQTDRDTEAFF
TGTGCCAGCAGCCAAACTGACAGGGACACTGAAGCTTTCTTT
>.|.|TRBJ1-4|TRBV10-2
CARRFSPGYNNEKLFF
TGCGCCAGGAGATTCTCCCCTGGTTATAATAATGAAAAACTGTTTTTT
>TRBD2|.|TRBJ2-3|TRBV27
CASSLSAGAGTDTQYF
TGTGCCAGCAGTTTAAGCGCGGGAGCGGGCACAGATACGCAGTATTTT
>TRBD2|.|TRBJ2-7|TRBV5-1
CASSPGGLAGYEQYF
TGCGCCAGCAGCCCGGGGGGACTAGCGGGATACGAGCAGTACTTC
>TRBD2|.|TRBJ2-2|TRBV28
CASNKAGGYGELFF
TGTGCCAGCAACAAAGCGGGAGGTTACGGGGAGCTGTTTTTT
>.|.|TRBJ2-1|TRBV16
CASSQDSGDEQFF
TGTGCCAGCAGCCAGGATTCTGGGGATGAGCAGTTCTTC
>.|.|TRBJ1-1|TRBV30
CAWSVWTDTEAFF
TGTGCCTGGAGTGTATGGACAGACACTGAAGCTTTCTTT
>.|.|TRBJ2-3|TRBV28
CASRFGDFSHPDTQYF
TGTGCCAGCAGGTTCGGGGACTTTTCCCATCCAGATACGCAGTATTTT
>.|.|TRBJ2-3|TRBV6-6
CASNRDTQYF
TGTGCCAGCAACCGGGACACGCAGTATTTT
>.|.|TRBJ2-1|TRBV11-2
CASSLAGVRAHNEQFF
TGTGCCAGCAGCTTAGCAGGTGTCAGGGCCCACAATGAGCAGTTCTTC
>.|.|TRBJ1-6|TRBV30
CAWRTKGDSPLHF
TGTGCCTGGAGAACAAAGGGAGATTCACCCCTCCACTTT
>TRBD2|.|TRBJ2-2|TRBV9
CASSTRSGGPGYGELFF
TGTGCCAGCAGCACCCGCAGCGGGGGGCCCGGGTACGGGGAGCTGTTTTTT
>TRBD1|.|TRBJ2-7|TRBV7-9
CASSLKPGQADYEQYF
TGTGCCAGCAGCCTAAAACCGGGACAGGCGGACTACGAGCAGTACTTC
>.|.|TRBJ2-3|TRBV27
CASSLIAYSTDTQYF
TGTGCCAGCAGTTTGATAGCCTACTCCACAGATACGCAGTATTTT
>.|.|TRBJ1-1|TRBV6-5
CASSYDSSNTEAFF
TGTGCCAGCAGTTACGACAGTTCCAACACTGAAGCTTTCTTT
>.|.|TRBJ2-7|TRBV5-5
CASEGVTYEQYF
TGTGCCTCTGAGGGGGTAACCTACGAGCAGTACTTC
>.|.|TRBJ2-7|TRBV5-1
CASSYDPRGGNEQYF
TGCGCCAGCAGTTACGACCCCAGGGGTGGGAACGAGCAGTACTTC